The rows below give T cell receptor beta chains drawn from one sample of a study of cytomegalovirus exposure and HLA in healthy donors. Assay used: immunoSEQ multiplex PCR; TCRdb lists only in-frame clones, some missing. Here the sample table reports about 110,000 clones. The specimen was PBMCs. The receptors here all came from a man aged 25 to 45 in good health and CMV-seronegative. CDR3s include the opening cysteine and the closing phenylalanine or tryptophan. A D gene is named only where the DNA matches it firmly.

d_call: TRBD2
v_call: TRBV7-9
j_call: TRBJ2-3
cdr3_nt: TGTGCCAGCAGCTTAAGCCCTCCGGGCGGGGGACCCTCAGGAGATACGCAGTATTTT
cdr3_aa: CASSLSPPGGGPSGDTQYF

d_call: TRBD1
v_call: TRBV6-1
j_call: TRBJ1-1
cdr3_nt: TGTGCCAGCATTTTTAGGGACAGGGGGCTTCCTTTCTTT
cdr3_aa: CASIFRDRGLPFF

d_call: -
v_call: TRBV2
j_call: TRBJ2-7
cdr3_nt: TGTGCCACCCGGCGGGGTTTTTACGAGCAGTACTTC
cdr3_aa: CATRRGFYEQYF

d_call: -
v_call: TRBV6-5
j_call: TRBJ2-2
cdr3_nt: TGTGCCAGCAGCCCAGTGTCCAACACCGGGGAGCTGTTTTTT
cdr3_aa: CASSPVSNTGELFF

d_call: -
v_call: TRBV6-6
j_call: TRBJ2-4
cdr3_nt: TGTGCCAGCAGTTACGGGGCATCGAGGATTCAGTACTTC
cdr3_aa: CASSYGASRIQYF

d_call: -
v_call: TRBV6-1
j_call: TRBJ2-7
cdr3_nt: TGTGCCAGCAGTGTATCGGACACCGCCTACGAGCAGTACTTC
cdr3_aa: CASSVSDTAYEQYF

d_call: -
v_call: TRBV4-3
j_call: TRBJ2-6
cdr3_nt: TGCGCCAGCAGCCAATCGAGCCTCGGCTCTGGGGCCAACGTCCTGACTTTC
cdr3_aa: CASSQSSLGSGANVLTF

d_call: -
v_call: TRBV5-1
j_call: TRBJ2-3
cdr3_nt: TGCGCCAGCACCAAAGGGGGTATCACAGATACGCAGTATTTT
cdr3_aa: CASTKGGITDTQYF

d_call: -
v_call: TRBV7-2
j_call: TRBJ2-3
cdr3_nt: TGTGCCAGCAGCTTCTACACAGATACGCAGTATTTT
cdr3_aa: CASSFYTDTQYF

d_call: TRBD1
v_call: TRBV5-1
j_call: TRBJ2-3
cdr3_nt: TGCGCCAGCAGCAGGCGACAGGGCTCTACAGATACGCAGTATTTT
cdr3_aa: CASSRRQGSTDTQYF

d_call: -
v_call: TRBV4-1
j_call: TRBJ1-5
cdr3_nt: TGCGCCAGCAGGCAAGACGCCGGGGGAAATCAGCCCCAGCATTTT
cdr3_aa: CASRQDAGGNQPQHF

d_call: TRBD2
v_call: TRBV10-3
j_call: TRBJ2-5
cdr3_nt: TGTGCCATCAGTGAATGGGGGGGAAGAGAGACCCAGTACTTC
cdr3_aa: CAISEWGGRETQYF

d_call: -
v_call: TRBV5-1
j_call: TRBJ1-2
cdr3_nt: TGCGCCAGCAGCCCCGGAGGAAACTATGGCTACACCTTC
cdr3_aa: CASSPGGNYGYTF

d_call: TRBD2
v_call: TRBV10-3
j_call: TRBJ2-2
cdr3_nt: TGTGCCATTAATAGCGGGGGGCCAGTTTCCGTCGGGGAGCTGTTTTTT
cdr3_aa: CAINSGGPVSVGELFF

d_call: -
v_call: TRBV27
j_call: TRBJ2-1
cdr3_nt: TGTGCCAGCAGCCTGGACTGGTACAATGAGCAGTTCTTC
cdr3_aa: CASSLDWYNEQFF

d_call: -
v_call: TRBV6-5
j_call: TRBJ1-5
cdr3_nt: TGTGCCAGCAGCTACACCGGACAGTGGGGCAATCAGCCCCAGCATTTT
cdr3_aa: CASSYTGQWGNQPQHF

d_call: TRBD1
v_call: TRBV27
j_call: TRBJ2-7
cdr3_nt: TGTGCCAGCAGTTTGGGGACAGGGGGCCCCCTCTCCTACGAGCAGTACTTC
cdr3_aa: CASSLGTGGPLSYEQYF

d_call: TRBD1
v_call: TRBV9
j_call: TRBJ1-6
cdr3_nt: TGTGCCAGCAGCGACATGACAGGGGATTCACCCCTCCACTTT
cdr3_aa: CASSDMTGDSPLHF

d_call: -
v_call: TRBV6-5
j_call: TRBJ2-5
cdr3_nt: TGTGCCAGCAGTTACAGCTCACCCGGGACTCGTGAGACCCAGTACTTC
cdr3_aa: CASSYSSPGTRETQYF

d_call: -
v_call: TRBV10-1
j_call: TRBJ1-6
cdr3_nt: TGCGCCAGAGAGGGCCAGGCGAAAGGTTCACCCCTCCACTTT
cdr3_aa: CAREGQAKGSPLHF

d_call: -
v_call: TRBV18
j_call: TRBJ1-3
cdr3_nt: TGTGCCAGCTCACCATGGGGCACGGACTCTGGAAACACCATATATTTT
cdr3_aa: CASSPWGTDSGNTIYF

d_call: TRBD2
v_call: TRBV5-4
j_call: TRBJ2-3
cdr3_nt: TGTGCCAGCAGTTTGATGCTAGCGGGGGGAGATACGCAGTATTTT
cdr3_aa: CASSLMLAGGDTQYF

d_call: -
v_call: TRBV7-9
j_call: TRBJ1-4
cdr3_nt: TGTGCCAGCAGCCGCGGGACCACTAATGAAAAACTGTTTTTT
cdr3_aa: CASSRGTTNEKLFF

d_call: -
v_call: TRBV5-1
j_call: TRBJ2-2
cdr3_nt: TGCGCCAGCAGCTTGGCCCCAGGGCCATACCCCGGGGAGCTGTTTTTT
cdr3_aa: CASSLAPGPYPGELFF

d_call: -
v_call: TRBV11-2
j_call: TRBJ1-4
cdr3_nt: TGTGCCAGCAGCTCCCGAGGGTGGGGAGACGCTATGAATGAAAAACTGTTTTTT
cdr3_aa: CASSSRGWGDAMNEKLFF

d_call: -
v_call: TRBV7-9
j_call: TRBJ1-1
cdr3_nt: TGTGCCAGCAGCCACGGGGTGGCAGCTGAAGCTTTCTTT
cdr3_aa: CASSHGVAAEAFF

d_call: -
v_call: TRBV2
j_call: TRBJ1-2
cdr3_nt: TGTGCCAGCCACTACGACGGTGGCTATGGCTACACCTTC
cdr3_aa: CASHYDGGYGYTF

d_call: -
v_call: TRBV18
j_call: TRBJ1-1
cdr3_nt: TGTGCCAGCGCCCGTCAGGAGAACACTGAAGCTTTCTTT
cdr3_aa: CASARQENTEAFF

d_call: TRBD2
v_call: TRBV5-1
j_call: TRBJ2-5
cdr3_nt: TGCGCCAGCAGCTTTTGGTCGGGGGGGCAAGAGACCCAGTACTTC
cdr3_aa: CASSFWSGGQETQYF

d_call: TRBD1
v_call: TRBV19
j_call: TRBJ2-3
cdr3_nt: TGTGCCAGTAACCTCCGGGACAGGGCCACAGATACGCAGTATTTT
cdr3_aa: CASNLRDRATDTQYF

d_call: -
v_call: TRBV5-1
j_call: TRBJ1-1
cdr3_nt: TGCGCCAGCAGCTCGACGGGAAAGGGCACTGAAGCTTTCTTT
cdr3_aa: CASSSTGKGTEAFF

d_call: -
v_call: TRBV7-2
j_call: TRBJ1-6
cdr3_nt: TGTGCCAGCAGCCCTAACCCGAACCTCAACAGAAATTCACCCCTCCACTTT
cdr3_aa: CASSPNPNLNRNSPLHF

d_call: -
v_call: TRBV6-1
j_call: TRBJ1-5
cdr3_nt: TGTGCCAGCAGCAGACAGGGCAATCAGCCCCAGCATTTT
cdr3_aa: CASSRQGNQPQHF

d_call: -
v_call: TRBV5-1
j_call: TRBJ1-1
cdr3_nt: TGCGCCAGCAGCTTGGCGGTAGGGCAGGGGCTAGGCACTGAAGCTTTCTTT
cdr3_aa: CASSLAVGQGLGTEAFF

d_call: TRBD1
v_call: TRBV6-5
j_call: TRBJ2-1
cdr3_nt: TGTGCCAGCGGGGGGTGGGGGACAGGCCTAAATGAGCAGTTCTTC
cdr3_aa: CASGGWGTGLNEQFF

d_call: TRBD1
v_call: TRBV28
j_call: TRBJ1-6
cdr3_nt: TGTGCCAGCACCCACCGGGACAGGGATTCACCCCTCCACTTT
cdr3_aa: CASTHRDRDSPLHF

d_call: TRBD2
v_call: TRBV5-4
j_call: TRBJ2-5
cdr3_nt: TGTGCCAGCAGCCCGGTTAGCGGGGTGGGAGAGACCCAGTACTTC
cdr3_aa: CASSPVSGVGETQYF

d_call: TRBD1
v_call: TRBV18
j_call: TRBJ1-5
cdr3_nt: TGTGCCAGCTCACTAAGAGATTTGGGACAGGGAAATCAGCCCCAGCATTTT
cdr3_aa: CASSLRDLGQGNQPQHF

d_call: TRBD1
v_call: TRBV2
j_call: TRBJ2-2
cdr3_nt: TGTGCCAGCGGGACAGGGTATACCGGGGAGCTGTTTTTT
cdr3_aa: CASGTGYTGELFF

d_call: -
v_call: TRBV4-2
j_call: TRBJ2-6
cdr3_nt: TGTGCCAGCAGCCGTCCGGGGGCTGGGGCCAACGTCCTGACTTTC
cdr3_aa: CASSRPGAGANVLTF

d_call: -
v_call: TRBV7-8
j_call: TRBJ2-7
cdr3_nt: TGTGCCAGCACCCCCTTTCGAGGAAATATCTACGAGCAGTACTTC
cdr3_aa: CASTPFRGNIYEQYF

d_call: TRBD2
v_call: TRBV18
j_call: TRBJ2-3
cdr3_nt: TGTGCCAGCTCACCCAGCGGGGGGGGCACAGATACGCAGTATTTT
cdr3_aa: CASSPSGGGTDTQYF

d_call: -
v_call: TRBV7-9
j_call: TRBJ1-2
cdr3_nt: TGTGCCAGCAGCTTGTCCTACGGCTACACCTTC
cdr3_aa: CASSLSYGYTF

d_call: TRBD2
v_call: TRBV5-6
j_call: TRBJ2-5
cdr3_nt: TGTGCCAGCAGTGTTCTCCATGTGGGAGGGGAGACCCAGTACTTC
cdr3_aa: CASSVLHVGGETQYF

d_call: -
v_call: TRBV5-8
j_call: TRBJ1-1
cdr3_nt: TGTGCCAGCAGCTTGGGAAGTCCGGGGGTGGGTACTGAAGCTTTCTTT
cdr3_aa: CASSLGSPGVGTEAFF

d_call: TRBD2
v_call: TRBV4-3
j_call: TRBJ2-5
cdr3_nt: TGCGCCAGCAGCCAAGATTGGGGCGGGGGGGCCGGGATCCGGTCGGAGACCCAGTACTTC
cdr3_aa: CASSQDWGGGAGIRSETQYF

d_call: TRBD1
v_call: TRBV23-1
j_call: TRBJ1-1
cdr3_nt: TGCGCCAGTGCCACAGGGGTTTGCACTGAAGCTTTCTTT
cdr3_aa: CASATGVCTEAFF